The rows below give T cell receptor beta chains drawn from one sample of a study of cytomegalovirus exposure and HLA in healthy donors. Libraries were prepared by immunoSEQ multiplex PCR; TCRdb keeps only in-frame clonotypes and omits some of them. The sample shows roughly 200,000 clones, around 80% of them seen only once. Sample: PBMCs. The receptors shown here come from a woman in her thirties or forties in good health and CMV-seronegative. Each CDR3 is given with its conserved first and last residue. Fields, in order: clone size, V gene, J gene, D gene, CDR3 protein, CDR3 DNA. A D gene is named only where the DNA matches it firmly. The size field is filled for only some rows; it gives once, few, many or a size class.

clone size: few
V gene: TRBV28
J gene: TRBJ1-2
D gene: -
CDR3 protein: CASSPPDGGWDYGYTF
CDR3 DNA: TGTGCCAGCAGTCCTCCCGATGGAGGCTGGGACTATGGCTACACCTTC

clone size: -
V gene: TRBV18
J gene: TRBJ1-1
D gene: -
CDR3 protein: CASSPTRWGSEAFF
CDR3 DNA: TGTGCCAGCTCACCGACTAGATGGGGGTCTGAAGCTTTCTTT

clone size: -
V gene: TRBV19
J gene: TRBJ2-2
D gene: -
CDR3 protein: CASSSRDPPPGELFF
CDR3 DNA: TGTGCCAGTAGTAGCCGGGATCCACCCCCCGGGGAGCTGTTTTTT

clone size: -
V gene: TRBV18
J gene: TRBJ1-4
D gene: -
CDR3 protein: CASSNPSGKLFF
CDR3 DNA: TGTGCCAGCTCAAACCCCTCCGGAAAACTGTTTTTT

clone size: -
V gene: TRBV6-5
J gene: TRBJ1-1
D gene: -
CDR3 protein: CASSSLGYLNTEAFF
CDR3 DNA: TGTGCCAGCAGTTCGTTGGGCTACCTGAACACTGAAGCTTTCTTT

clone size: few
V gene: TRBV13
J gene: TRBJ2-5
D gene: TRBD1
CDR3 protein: CASSPGEGAETQYF
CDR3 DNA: TGTGCCAGCAGCCCAGGCGAGGGGGCAGAGACCCAGTACTTC

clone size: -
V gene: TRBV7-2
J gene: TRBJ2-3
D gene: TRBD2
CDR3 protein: CASSTGLALGDTQYF
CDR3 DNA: TGTGCCAGCAGCACCGGACTAGCTTTGGGAGATACGCAGTATTTT

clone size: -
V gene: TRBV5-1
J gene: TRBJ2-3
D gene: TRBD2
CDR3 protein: CASSLAMTSFFDTQYF
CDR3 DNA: TGCGCCAGCAGCTTGGCAATGACTAGCTTCTTTGATACGCAGTATTTT

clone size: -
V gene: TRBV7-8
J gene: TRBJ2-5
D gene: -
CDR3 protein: CASSIRGQQETQYF
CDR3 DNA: TGTGCCAGCAGCATAAGAGGGCAGCAAGAGACCCAGTACTTC

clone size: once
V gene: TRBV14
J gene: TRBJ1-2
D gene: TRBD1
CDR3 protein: CASSPRQGWYGYTF
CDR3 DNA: TGTGCCAGCAGCCCCCGACAGGGGTGGTATGGCTACACCTTC

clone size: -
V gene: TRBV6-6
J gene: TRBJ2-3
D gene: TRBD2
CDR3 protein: CASRLGGGTDTQYF
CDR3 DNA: TGTGCCAGCAGACTCGGGGGGGGAACAGATACGCAGTATTTT

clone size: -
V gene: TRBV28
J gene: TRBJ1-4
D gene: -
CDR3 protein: CASSLSSARNNEKLFF
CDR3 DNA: TGTGCCAGCAGTTTATCATCGGCCAGGAATAATGAAAAACTGTTTTTT

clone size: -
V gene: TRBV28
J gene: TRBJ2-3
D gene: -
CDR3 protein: CASSRLADTQYF
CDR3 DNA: TGTGCCAGCAGTAGACTAGCAGATACGCAGTATTTT

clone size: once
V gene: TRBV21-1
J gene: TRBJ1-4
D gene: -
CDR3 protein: CATSVGGGTGGSNEKLFF
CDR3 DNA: -

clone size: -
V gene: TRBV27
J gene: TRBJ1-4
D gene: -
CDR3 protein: CASSERGSFEKLFF
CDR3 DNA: TGTGCCAGCAGTGAACGGGGGTCGTTTGAAAAACTGTTTTTT

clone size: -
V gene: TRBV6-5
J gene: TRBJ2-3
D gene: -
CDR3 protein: CASSYSREADTQYF
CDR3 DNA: TGTGCCAGCAGTTACTCGAGAGAGGCAGATACGCAGTATTTT

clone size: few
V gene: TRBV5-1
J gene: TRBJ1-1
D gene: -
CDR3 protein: CASSWGGDTEAFF
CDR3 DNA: TGCGCCAGCAGCTGGGGGGGAGACACTGAAGCTTTCTTT

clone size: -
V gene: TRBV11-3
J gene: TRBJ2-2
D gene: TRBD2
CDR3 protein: CASSPGGVGLENTGELFF
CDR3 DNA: TGTGCCAGCAGCCCGGGTGGGGTTGGACTAGAAAACACCGGGGAGCTGTTTTTT

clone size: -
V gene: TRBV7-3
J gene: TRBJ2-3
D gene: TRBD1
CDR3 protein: CASSLTGGADTQYF
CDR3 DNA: TGTGCCAGCAGCTTAACAGGGGGCGCGGATACGCAGTATTTT

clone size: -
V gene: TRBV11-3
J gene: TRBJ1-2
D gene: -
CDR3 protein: CASSLGAWQGQGGYTF
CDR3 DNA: TGTGCCAGCAGCTTAGGGGCCTGGCAGGGACAAGGTGGCTACACCTTC

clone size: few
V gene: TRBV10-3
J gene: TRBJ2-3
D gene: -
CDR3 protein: CAIGGYTDTQYF
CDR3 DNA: TGTGCCATCGGGGGGTACACAGATACGCAGTATTTT

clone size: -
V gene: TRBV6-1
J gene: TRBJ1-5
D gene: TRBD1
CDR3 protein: CASRGQEGQPQHF
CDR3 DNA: TGTGCCAGCAGGGGACAGGAGGGCCAGCCCCAGCATTTT

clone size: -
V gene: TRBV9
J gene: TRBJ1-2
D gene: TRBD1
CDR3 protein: CASSGYSGTGGSGYGYGYTF
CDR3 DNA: TGTGCCAGCAGCGGATATTCCGGGACAGGAGGTTCAGGATACGGCTATGGCTACACCTTC

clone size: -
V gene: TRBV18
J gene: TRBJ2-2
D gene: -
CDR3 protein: CASSPLSRTTNTGELFF
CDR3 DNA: TGTGCCAGCTCACCACTGTCCAGGACAACAAACACCGGGGAGCTGTTTTTT

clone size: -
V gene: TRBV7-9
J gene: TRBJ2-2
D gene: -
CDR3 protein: CASSQGTGELFF
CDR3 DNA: TGTGCCAGCAGCCAGGGGACCGGGGAGCTGTTTTTT

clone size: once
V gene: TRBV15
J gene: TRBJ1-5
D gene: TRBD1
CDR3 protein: CATSSRQGRGPQHF
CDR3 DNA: TGTGCCACCAGCTCCCGACAGGGAAGGGGTCCCCAGCATTTT

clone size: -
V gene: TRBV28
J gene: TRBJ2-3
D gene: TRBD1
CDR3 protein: CASSSLQGKDTQYF
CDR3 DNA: TGTGCCAGCAGTTCCCTACAGGGGAAGGATACGCAGTATTTT

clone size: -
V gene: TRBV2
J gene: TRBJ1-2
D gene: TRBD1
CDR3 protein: CASRETGVEGYTF
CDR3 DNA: TGTGCCAGCAGAGAAACAGGGGTAGAAGGCTACACCTTC

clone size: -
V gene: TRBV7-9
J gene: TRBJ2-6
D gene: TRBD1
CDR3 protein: CASSPRQGESSGANVLTF
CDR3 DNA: TGTGCCAGCAGCCCTAGACAGGGAGAGAGCTCTGGGGCCAACGTCCTGACTTTC

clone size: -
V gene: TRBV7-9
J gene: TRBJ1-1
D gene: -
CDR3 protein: CASSLFKGVNTEAFF
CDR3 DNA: TGTGCCAGCAGCTTGTTTAAGGGGGTTAACACTGAAGCTTTCTTT

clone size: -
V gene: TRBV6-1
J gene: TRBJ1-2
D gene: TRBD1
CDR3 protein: CASSEAWGTGWGRVTF
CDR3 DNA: TGTGCCAGCAGTGAAGCGTGGGGGACAGGGTGGGGTCGGGTCACCTTC

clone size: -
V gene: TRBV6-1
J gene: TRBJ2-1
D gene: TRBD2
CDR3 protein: CASSSTSGPYNEQFF
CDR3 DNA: TGTGCCAGCAGCTCGACTAGCGGGCCATACAATGAGCAGTTCTTC

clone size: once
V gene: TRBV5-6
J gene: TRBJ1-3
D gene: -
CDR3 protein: CASSLQGPGNTIYF
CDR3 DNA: TGTGCCAGCAGCTTACAGGGACCTGGAAACACCATATATTTT

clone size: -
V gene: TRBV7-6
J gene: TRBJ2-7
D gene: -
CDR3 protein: CASSLGLGDIWLDEQYF
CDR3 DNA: TGTGCCAGCAGCTTAGGTCTAGGGGATATCTGGTTGGACGAGCAGTACTTC

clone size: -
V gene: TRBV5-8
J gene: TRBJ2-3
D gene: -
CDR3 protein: CASNNGVADTQYF
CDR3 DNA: TGTGCCAGCAATAACGGGGTGGCAGATACGCAGTATTTT

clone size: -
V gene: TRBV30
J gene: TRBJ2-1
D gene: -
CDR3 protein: CAWSGWTQGGQFF
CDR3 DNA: TGTGCCTGGAGTGGGTGGACCCAGGGAGGGCAGTTCTTC

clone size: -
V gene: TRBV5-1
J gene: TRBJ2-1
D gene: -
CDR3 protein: CASSAPSDSYNEQFF
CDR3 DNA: TGCGCCAGCAGCGCCCCCTCGGACAGTTACAATGAGCAGTTCTTC

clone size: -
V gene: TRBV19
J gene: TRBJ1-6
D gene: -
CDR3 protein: CASSTSSSYNSPLHF
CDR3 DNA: TGTGCCAGTAGTACGTCCTCCTCCTATAATTCACCCCTCCACTTT

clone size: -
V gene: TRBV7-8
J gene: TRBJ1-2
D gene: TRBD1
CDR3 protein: CASSLASGTGVGYTF
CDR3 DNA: TGTGCCAGCAGCTTAGCCTCCGGGACAGGGGTTGGCTACACCTTC

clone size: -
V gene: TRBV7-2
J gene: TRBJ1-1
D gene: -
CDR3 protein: CASSSPRMNTEAFF
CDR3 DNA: TGTGCCAGCAGCTCCCCGCGGATGAACACTGAAGCTTTCTTT

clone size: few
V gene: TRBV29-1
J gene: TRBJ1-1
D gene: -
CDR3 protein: CSVVVRGRDTEAFF
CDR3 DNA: TGCAGCGTTGTTGTGAGAGGGAGGGACACTGAAGCTTTCTTT

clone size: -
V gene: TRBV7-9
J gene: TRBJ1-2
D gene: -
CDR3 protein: CASSLEQSNYGYTF
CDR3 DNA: TGTGCCAGCAGCTTAGAACAGTCTAACTATGGCTACACCTTC

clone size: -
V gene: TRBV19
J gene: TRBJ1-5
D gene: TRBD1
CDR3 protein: CASSKLRTGGGQPQHF
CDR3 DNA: TGTGCCAGTAGTAAACTGAGGACAGGGGGCGGTCAGCCCCAGCATTTT

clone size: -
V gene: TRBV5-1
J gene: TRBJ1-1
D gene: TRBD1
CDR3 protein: CASSLQGDTEAFF
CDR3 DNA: TGCGCCAGCAGCTTACAGGGGGACACTGAAGCTTTCTTT

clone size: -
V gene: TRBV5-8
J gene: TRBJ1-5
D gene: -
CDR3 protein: CASSSGVLIQPQHF
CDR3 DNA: TGTGCCAGCAGCTCGGGAGTTTTAATTCAGCCCCAGCATTTT

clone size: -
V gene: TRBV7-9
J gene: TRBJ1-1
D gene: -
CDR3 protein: CASSLHYTEAFF
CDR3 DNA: TGTGCCAGCAGCTTACACTACACTGAAGCTTTCTTT

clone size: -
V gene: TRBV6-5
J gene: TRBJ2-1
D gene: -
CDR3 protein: CASRTGTHNEQFF
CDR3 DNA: TGTGCCAGCAGAACCGGGACTCACAATGAGCAGTTCTTC

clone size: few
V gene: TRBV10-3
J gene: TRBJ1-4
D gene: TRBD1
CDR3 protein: CAISEWGQGDEKLFF
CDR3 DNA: TGTGCCATCAGTGAGTGGGGACAGGGTGATGAAAAACTGTTTTTT

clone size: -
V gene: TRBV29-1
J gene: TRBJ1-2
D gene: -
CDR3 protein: CSAPGSGGYTF
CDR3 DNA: TGCAGCGCCCCGGGTTCTGGGGGCTACACCTTC

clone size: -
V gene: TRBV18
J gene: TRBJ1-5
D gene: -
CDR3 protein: CASSPGGPVKAQHF
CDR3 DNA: TGTGCCAGCTCACCAGGGGGCCCAGTCAAGGCCCAGCATTTT

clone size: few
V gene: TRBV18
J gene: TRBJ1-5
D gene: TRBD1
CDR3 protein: CASSPGQGWNQPQHF
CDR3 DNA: TGTGCCAGCTCACCCGGACAGGGGTGGAATCAGCCCCAGCATTTT